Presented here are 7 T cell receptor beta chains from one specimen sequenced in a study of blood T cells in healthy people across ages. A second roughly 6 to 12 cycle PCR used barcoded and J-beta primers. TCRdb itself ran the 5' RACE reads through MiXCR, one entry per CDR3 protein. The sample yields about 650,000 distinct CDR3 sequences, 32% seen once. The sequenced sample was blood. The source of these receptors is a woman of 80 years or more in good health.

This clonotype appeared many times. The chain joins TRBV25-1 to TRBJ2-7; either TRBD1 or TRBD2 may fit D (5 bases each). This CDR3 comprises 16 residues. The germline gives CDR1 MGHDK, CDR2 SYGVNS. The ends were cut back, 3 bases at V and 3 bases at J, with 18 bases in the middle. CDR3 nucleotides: TGTGCCAGCAGTGAGTTTCGTTCGGGACGGTACTACGAGCAGTACTTC. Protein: CASSEFRSGRYYEQYF.

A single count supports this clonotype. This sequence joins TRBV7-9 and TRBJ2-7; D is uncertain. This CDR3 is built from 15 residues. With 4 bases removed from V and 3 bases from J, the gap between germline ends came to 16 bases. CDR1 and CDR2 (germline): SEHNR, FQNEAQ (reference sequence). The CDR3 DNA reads TGTGCCAGCAGCTCCTCCACTATCCCCCTCTACGAGCAGTACTTC. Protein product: CASSSSTIPLYEQYF.

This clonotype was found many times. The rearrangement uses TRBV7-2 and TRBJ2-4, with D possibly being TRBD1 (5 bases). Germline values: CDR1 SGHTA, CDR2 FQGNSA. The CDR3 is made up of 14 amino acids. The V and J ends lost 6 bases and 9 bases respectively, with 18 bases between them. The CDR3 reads CASSQTVALGIQYF. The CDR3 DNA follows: TGTGCCAGCAGTCAGACAGTAGCACTCGGCATTCAGTACTTC.

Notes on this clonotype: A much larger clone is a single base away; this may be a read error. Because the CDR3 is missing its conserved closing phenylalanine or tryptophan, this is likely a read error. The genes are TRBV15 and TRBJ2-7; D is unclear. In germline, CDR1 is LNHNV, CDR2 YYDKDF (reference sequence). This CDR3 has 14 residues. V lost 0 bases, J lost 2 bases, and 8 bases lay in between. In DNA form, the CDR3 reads TGTGCCACCAGCAGAGATCTGGGGACCTACGAGCAGTACTTA. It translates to CATSRDLGTYEQYL.

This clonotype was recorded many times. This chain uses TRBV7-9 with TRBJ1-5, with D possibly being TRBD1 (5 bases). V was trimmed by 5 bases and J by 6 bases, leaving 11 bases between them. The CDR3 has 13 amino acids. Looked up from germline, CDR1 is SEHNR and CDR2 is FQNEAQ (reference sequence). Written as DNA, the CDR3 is TGTGCCAGCAGCCCCGGGACCTTTCAGCCCCAGCATTTT. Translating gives CASSPGTFQPQHF.

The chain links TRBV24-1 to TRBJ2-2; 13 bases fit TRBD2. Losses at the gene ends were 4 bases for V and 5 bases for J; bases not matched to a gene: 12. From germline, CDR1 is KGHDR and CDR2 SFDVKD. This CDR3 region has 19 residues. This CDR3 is CATSDPRTSGGLGTGELFF. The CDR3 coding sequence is TGTGCCACCAGTGACCCCCGGACTAGCGGGGGCCTCGGGACCGGGGAGCTGTTTTTT.

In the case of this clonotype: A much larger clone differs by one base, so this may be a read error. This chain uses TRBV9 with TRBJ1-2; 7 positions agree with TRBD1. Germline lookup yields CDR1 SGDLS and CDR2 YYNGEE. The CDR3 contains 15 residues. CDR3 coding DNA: TGTGCCATCAGCGTAGTTGCGACAGGGAAGGAAGGCTACACCTTC. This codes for CAISVVATGKEGYTF.